This TCR beta chain comes out of a study of shared clonotypes between healthy human individuals (TCRdb year 2020). For the study in its entirety: The cohort included three men and a couple of women between 18 and 49 years of age. Blood TCR repertoires of five healthy adults were deeply sequenced to estimate repertoire size and the extent of clonotype sharing between individuals. Libraries were prepared and TCR repertoires were sequenced by different laboratories using diverse techniques, in order to increase sequencing depth and limit assay-specific biases. For each donor, CD4 naive and CD4 memory were each run on three plates, CD8 naive on two plates, and CD8 memory on one plate. Per donor, leukapheresis produced somewhere between about 0.94 and 9.5 billion PBMCs.

TCR CDR3 regions were amplified from genomic DNA by multiplex PCR using the deep immunoSEQ assay. For each cell subset, the extracted genomic DNA was distributed evenly across all wells of several immunoSEQ 96-well plates, and each plate served as one replicate. Each replicate PCR for sorted subsets received roughly 0.2 ug genomic DNA, equal to tens of thousands of T cell genomes. The purified libraries were quantified using a Qubit 3.0 fluorometer, sized with a Bioanalyzer 2100, and then quantified again using the KAPA Library Quantification kit. A separate single-read 150-cycle Illumina NextSeq 550 flow cell was used to sequence each immunoSEQ 96-well plate. As for the authors' bioinformatics: Because the immunoSEQ output held only junctional sequences and lacked quality scores, the filtering could not match the filtering applied to full-length reads. Sequences were annotated with PyIR, a Python wrapper for IgBLAST v1.9, and V/J genes and CDR3 were assigned using IMGT germline references. Reads were filtered out if the reads had weak V/J assignments (E-value above 1e-6), no CDR3, stop codons, out-of-frame junctions, or ambiguous translated residues. A V3J clonotype was defined by an identical inferred V gene, J gene, and CDR3 amino acid sequence. The percentage overlap between two repertoires was calculated by dividing the number of shared unique clonotypes by the size of the smaller repertoire. Richness of each repertoire was evaluated using RTK rarefaction, the Chao1 estimator, and Recon v2.1 estimates of unobserved clonotypes. Generation probabilities were computed with OLGA for all TCRbeta clonotypes obtained by the gDNA method from several donors. TCRdb obtained this table from immuneACCESS and retained in-frame rearrangements with V and J assigned. These tables miss some clones; where compared with another copy, unresolved V genes account for less than half of the shortfall, and the remainder is unexplained. For V, J and clone size, that table is used; D and trimming come from the DNA. The sample records roughly 1,500,000 clones, 98% of which are singletons. Together, the top ten hold 0.36% of the sample.

The full study reports these points: Based on pairwise subsampling, the degree of clonotype sharing among donors was expected to be affected by sequencing depth. Higher generation probabilities were observed for clonotypes shared by all four sorted-subset donors than for non-shared clonotypes. Sampling was restricted to blood, and TCR repertoires in tissues likely differ from the TCR repertoires found in blood. Across a handful of donors, about 4.5% of naive CD4, roughly 3.5% of naive CD8, approximately 2.5% of memory CD4, and over 0.35% of memory CD8 clonotypes were shared. The genetic and exposure-history diversity represented was limited by the small number of donors. Naive subsets generally had larger estimated clonotype richness than memory subsets. Even with the large sequencing depth, rarefaction of the sorted-subset datasets indicated that sequencing was incomplete.

Comment on this clone: Its antigen has not been determined. No base qualities exist here, and no much larger clone lies one base off it.

The donors were healthy, HIV-negative adults who had no recently reported acute infections or vaccinations. Every donor was a Caucasian adult residing in Nashville, Tennessee, USA. CD4+ T cells were enriched through magnetic negative selection, after which naive cells were positively selected on CD45RA and the remaining negative fraction served as the memory subset. Blood was collected by leukapheresis, and PBMCs were isolated by Ficoll-Histopaque density gradient centrifugation and then cryopreserved in liquid nitrogen vapor phase. Purity and quantity of every magnetically sorted T cell population were checked by analytical flow cytometry. From each sorted fraction, genomic DNA was isolated and quantified by UV absorbance on a Nanodrop 2000c. Measured from the cysteine to the phenylalanine, the CDR3 is 13 residues long. Solely the CDR3 DNA is kept, with 39 bases framed from the first base. Cut back by 3 bases and 0 bases, the V and J ends lie 6 bases apart. Via the germline V gene, CDR1 is SGDLS and CDR2 YYNGEE.

The chain was built from TRBV9 and TRBJ1-1; the D gene remains uncertain. The receptor's source is a man aged 25 to 40 in good health. The specimen sequenced was naive CD4+ T cells sorted from blood. Sample cell subset or site, as interpreted from the label and publication: CD45RA+ positively selected. Here is the DNA: TGTGCCAGCAGCGCAGCAATGAACACTGAAGCTTTCTTT. This gives the protein CASSAAMNTEAFF. Beyond the CDR3, the reference TRBV9 and TRBJ1-1 genes provide the residues; the full variable domain reads: DSGVTQTPKHLITATGQRVTLRCSPRSGDLSVYWYQQSLDQGLQFLIQYYNGEERAKGNILERFSAQQFPDLHSELNLSSLELGDSALYFCASSAAMNTEAFFGQGTRLTVV.